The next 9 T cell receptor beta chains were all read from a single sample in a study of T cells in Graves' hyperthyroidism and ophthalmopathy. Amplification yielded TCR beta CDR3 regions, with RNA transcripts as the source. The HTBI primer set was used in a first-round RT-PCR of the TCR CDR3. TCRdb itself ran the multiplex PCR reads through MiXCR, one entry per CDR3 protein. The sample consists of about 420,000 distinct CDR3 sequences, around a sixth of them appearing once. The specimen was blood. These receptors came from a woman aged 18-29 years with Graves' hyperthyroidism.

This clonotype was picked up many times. The chain's CDR3 is CASSTQGRTNNEQFF. The CDR3 DNA is TGTGCCAGCAGCACTCAGGGGAGAACCAACAATGAGCAGTTCTTC. V is TRBV9 and J is TRBJ2-1; D perhaps matches TRBD1 (6 bases). The germline V gene has CDR1 SGDLS and CDR2 YYNGEE. The CDR3 covers 15 residues. V lost 4 bases, J lost 5 bases, and 16 bases lay in between.

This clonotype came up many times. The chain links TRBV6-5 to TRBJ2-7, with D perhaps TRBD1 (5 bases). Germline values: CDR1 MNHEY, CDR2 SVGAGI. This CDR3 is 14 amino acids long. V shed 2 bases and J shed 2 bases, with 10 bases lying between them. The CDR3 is CASSYGPGTYEQYF. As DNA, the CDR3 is TGTGCCAGCAGTTACGGGCCAGGGACCTACGAGCAGTACTTC.

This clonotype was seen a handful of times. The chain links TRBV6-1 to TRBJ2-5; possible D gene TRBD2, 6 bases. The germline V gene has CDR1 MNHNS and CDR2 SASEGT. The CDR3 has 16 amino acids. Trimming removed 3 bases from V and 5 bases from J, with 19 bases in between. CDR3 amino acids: CASSDGFGGLLETQYF. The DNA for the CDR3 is TGTGCCAGCAGTGACGGGTTTGGGGGGTTGTTGGAGACCCAGTACTTC.

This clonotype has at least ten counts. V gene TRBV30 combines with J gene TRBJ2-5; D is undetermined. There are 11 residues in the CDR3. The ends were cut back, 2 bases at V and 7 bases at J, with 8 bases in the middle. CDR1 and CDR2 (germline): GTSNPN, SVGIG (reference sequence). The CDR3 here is CAWSPGGTQYF. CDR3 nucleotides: TGTGCCTGGAGTCCCGGTGGGACCCAGTACTTC.

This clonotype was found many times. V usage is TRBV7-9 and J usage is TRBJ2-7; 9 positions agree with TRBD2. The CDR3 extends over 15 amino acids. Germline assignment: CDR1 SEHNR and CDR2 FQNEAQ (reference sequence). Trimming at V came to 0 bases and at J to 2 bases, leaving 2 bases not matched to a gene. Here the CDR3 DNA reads TGTGCCAGCAGCTTAGCGGGCGGGGGGGCCTACGAGCAGTACTTC. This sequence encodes CASSLAGGGAYEQYF.

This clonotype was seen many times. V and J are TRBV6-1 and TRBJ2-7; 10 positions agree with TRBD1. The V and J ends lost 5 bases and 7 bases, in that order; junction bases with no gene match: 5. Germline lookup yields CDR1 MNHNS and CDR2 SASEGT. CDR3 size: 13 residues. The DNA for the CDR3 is TGTGCCAGCAGTCGGGGGACAGGGGATGAGCAGTACTTC. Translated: CASSRGTGDEQYF.

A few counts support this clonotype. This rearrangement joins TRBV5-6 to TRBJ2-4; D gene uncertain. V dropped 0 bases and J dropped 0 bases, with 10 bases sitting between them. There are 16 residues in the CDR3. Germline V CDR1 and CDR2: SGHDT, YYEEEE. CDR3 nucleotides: TGTGCCAGCAGCTTGGTCCCCGGATTAGCCAAAAACATTCAGTACTTC. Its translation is CASSLVPGLAKNIQYF.

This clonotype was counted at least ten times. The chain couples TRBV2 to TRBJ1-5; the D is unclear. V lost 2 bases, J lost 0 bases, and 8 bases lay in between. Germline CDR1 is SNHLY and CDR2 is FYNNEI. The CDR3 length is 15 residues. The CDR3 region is CASSELVNSNQPQHF. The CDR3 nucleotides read TGTGCCAGCAGTGAATTGGTAAATAGCAATCAGCCCCAGCATTTT. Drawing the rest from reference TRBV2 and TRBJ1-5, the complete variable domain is EPEVTQTPSHQVTQMGQEVILRCVPISNHLYFYWYRQILGQKVEFLVSFYNNEISEKSEIFDDQFSVERPDGSNFTLKIRSTKLEDSAMYFCASSELVNSNQPQHFGDGTRLSIL.

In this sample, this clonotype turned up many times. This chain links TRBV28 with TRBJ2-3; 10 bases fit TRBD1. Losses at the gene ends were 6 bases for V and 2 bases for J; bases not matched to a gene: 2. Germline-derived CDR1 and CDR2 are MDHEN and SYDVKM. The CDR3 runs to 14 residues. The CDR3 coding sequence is TGTGCCAGCAGGACAGGGGGCAACACAGATACGCAGTATTTT. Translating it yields CASRTGGNTDTQYF.